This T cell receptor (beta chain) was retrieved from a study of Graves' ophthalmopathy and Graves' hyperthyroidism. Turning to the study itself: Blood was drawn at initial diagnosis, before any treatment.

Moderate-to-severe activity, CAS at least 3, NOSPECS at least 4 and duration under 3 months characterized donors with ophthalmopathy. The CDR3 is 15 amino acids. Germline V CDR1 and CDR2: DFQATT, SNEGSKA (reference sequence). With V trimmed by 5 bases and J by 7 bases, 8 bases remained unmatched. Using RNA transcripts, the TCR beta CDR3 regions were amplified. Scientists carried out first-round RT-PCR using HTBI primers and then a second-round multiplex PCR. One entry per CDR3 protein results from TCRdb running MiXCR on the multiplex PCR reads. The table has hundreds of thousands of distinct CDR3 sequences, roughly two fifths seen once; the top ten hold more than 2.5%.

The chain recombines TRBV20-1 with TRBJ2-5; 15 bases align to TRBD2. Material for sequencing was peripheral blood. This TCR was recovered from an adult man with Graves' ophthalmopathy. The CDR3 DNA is TGCAGTGCTGAGTCTGGACTAGCGGGAGGGGGGACCCAGTACTTC. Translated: CSAESGLAGGGTQYF.